The 3 T cell receptor beta chains below were found in one sample sequenced in a study of blood T cell repertoires in COVID-19. TCRdb's copy holds only in-frame clones and misses some; the assay was immunoSEQ multiplex PCR. The repertoire consists of about 280,000 clones, with around 90% occurring once and the leading ten covering 2.2%. Specimen: peripheral blood. These receptors were taken from a man aged 50-60 years with acute or convalescent COVID-19.

The gene calls are TRBV4-2 and TRBJ2-5; 8 bases are a match to TRBD1. The V gene's germline CDR1 is LGHNA and CDR2 YNFKEQ. The CDR3 is 15 residues long. J was trimmed by 5 bases and V by 2 bases; bases with no gene match: 7. CDR3 in amino acids: CASSQKQGGVETQYF. The DNA for the CDR3 is TGTGCCAGCAGCCAAAAACAGGGGGGTGTGGAGACCCAGTACTTC.

The chain uses TRBV2 and TRBJ2-1; D may be TRBD1 (7 bases). The CDR3 totals 13 residues. The V end lost 8 bases, the J end lost 9 bases, and 17 bases lay between the germline ends. Per the germline V gene, CDR1 is SNHLY and CDR2 is FYNNEI. The CDR3 reads CASGSGGTVEQFF. CDR3 in DNA: TGTGCCAGCGGATCAGGGGGGACCGTTGAGCAGTTCTTC.

This clone has just a few counts. Within the sample, other DNA sequences also encode this same CDR3. The chain has TRBV19 and TRBJ1-2; TRBD1 is a possible D gene (5 bases). The germline CDR1 and CDR2 sequences are LNHDA and SQIVND (reference sequence). Trimming stripped 3 bases from V and 0 bases from J, with 8 bases between. CDR3 size: 14 residues. The CDR3 sequence: CASSITGANYGYTF. CDR3 nucleotide sequence: TGTGCCAGTAGTATTACAGGTGCTAACTATGGCTACACCTTC.